Presented here are 22 T cell receptor beta chains from one specimen sequenced in a study of human T cells and chemical hapten exposure. Time point meaning: pre-sensitization, week 0. Indicated treatment: therapeutic diphenylcyclopropenone sensitization with weekly scalp DPC. TCRdb called the RACE reads again in MiXCR, with one record for every CDR3 protein. This table has some 330,000 distinct CDR3 sequences, approximately 5% appearing once. The material was whole blood, obtained in connection with sensitization to the hapten diphenylcyclopropenone (DPC). These receptors were obtained from a woman aged 18-30 years with alopecia areata. Some clones in this sample may be carry-over from other donors' samples.

The rearrangement uses TRBV2 and TRBJ2-3; D is unresolved. Germline CDR1 reads SNHLY; CDR2 reads FYNNEI. The CDR3 is 18 amino acids. V dropped 7 bases and J dropped 5 bases, with 28 bases sitting between them. The CDR3 sequence: CASKDPPQQPLPQDTQYF. DNA for the CDR3: TGTGCCAGCAAGGATCCCCCCCAACAGCCTCTTCCCCAAGATACGCAGTATTTT.

This clonotype was found a few times. V and J are TRBV6-1 and TRBJ2-3, with a tentative D call TRBD2 (6 bases). The CDR3 is 17 amino acids. The V end was cut by 2 bases, the J end by 3 bases, with 18 bases between. The germline V gene has CDR1 MNHNS and CDR2 SASEGT. CDR3 nucleotide sequence: TGTGCCAGCAGTGAATTTAAGGACGGACTAAAAACAGATACGCAGTATTTT. Its translation is CASSEFKDGLKTDTQYF.

This clonotype was found a few times. The rearrangement joins TRBV6-2 or TRBV6-3 to TRBJ2-3; 7 positions agree with TRBD1. The trim removed 8 bases at V and 3 bases at J, leaving 11 bases unmatched. The CDR3 is 15 residues long. Germline V gives CDR1 MNHEY, CDR2 SVGEGT. The CDR3 here is CASQLGDRETDTQYF. As DNA, the CDR3 is TGTGCCAGCCAACTGGGTGACAGGGAGACAGATACGCAGTATTTT.

This clonotype was seen a handful of times. V is TRBV18 and J is TRBJ1-1, with D possibly TRBD1 on 6 matching bases. Germline V gene lookup returns CDR1 KGHSH and CDR2 LQKENI. Trimming took off 6 bases at V and 7 bases at J, with 15 bases between the two ends. This CDR3 has 13 residues. CDR3 in DNA: TGTGCCAGCTCGCTATATGACAGGCTTGAAGCTTTCTTT. It specifies CASSLYDRLEAFF. Combining the CDR3 with reference TRBV18 and TRBJ1-1 gives the whole variable domain NAGVMQNPRHLVRRRGQEARLRCSPMKGHSHVYWYRQLPEEGLKFMVYLQKENIIDESGMPKERFSAEFPKEGPSILRIQQVVRGDSAAYFCASSLYDRLEAFFGQGTRLTVV.

The table lists this clonotype with many counts. The genes are TRBV24-1 and TRBJ2-2, with D possibly matching TRBD1 (5 bases). V lost 7 bases and J 6 bases, leaving 5 bases between the germline ends. Germline V gene lookup returns CDR1 KGHDR and CDR2 SFDVKD. The CDR3 loop spans 11 amino acids. CDR3 loop: CATRGAGELFF. The CDR3 DNA follows: TGTGCCACCAGAGGGGCCGGGGAGCTGTTTTTT.

This clonotype came up a few times. The chain joins TRBV18 to TRBJ2-1, with 9 bases lining up with TRBD2. Germline V gene lookup returns CDR1 KGHSH and CDR2 LQKENI. J lost 7 bases, V lost 5 bases, and 6 bases had no gene match. CDR3 length: 14 residues. The CDR3 spells CASSALAGYNEQFF. The CDR3 DNA reads TGTGCCAGCTCAGCCCTAGCGGGGTATAATGAGCAGTTCTTC.

This chain connects TRBV6-5 to TRBJ1-1, with D possibly being TRBD1 (5 bases). This CDR3 has 17 amino acids. The germline V gene has CDR1 MNHEY and CDR2 SVGAGI. V lost 0 bases and J lost 11, with 25 bases in between. In nucleotides, the CDR3 is TGTGCCAGCAGTTACTCGATAAGGGGCCAGGAGAGCCGGGAGGCTTTCTTT. This translates into CASSYSIRGQESREAFF.

Only a few counts were recorded for this clonotype. The V and J genes are TRBV20-1 and TRBJ2-2, with D possibly being TRBD1 (6 bases). Germline lookup yields CDR1 DFQATT and CDR2 SNEGSKA (reference sequence). Trimming shortened V by 2 bases and J by 8 bases, and 15 bases separated the two germline ends. The CDR3 length is 14 residues. CDR3 amino acids: CSARRFTGLGELFF. CDR3 DNA: TGCAGTGCTAGACGATTCACAGGGTTGGGGGAGCTGTTTTTT.

This clonotype was recorded many times. The V gene is TRBV10-3, the J gene TRBJ2-7, with a weak D call TRBD1 (6 bases). Germline V gene data show CDR1 as ENHRY and CDR2 as SYGVKD. The CDR3 covers 14 residues. V lost 3 bases and J 2 bases, leaving 11 bases between the germline ends. CDR3: CAISDPGDTYEQYF. As DNA, the CDR3 is TGTGCCATCAGTGACCCCGGGGACACCTACGAGCAGTACTTC.

The chain links TRBV20-1 to TRBJ2-7, with no clear D. The CDR3 contains 13 residues. Trimming removed 6 bases at V and 3 bases at J, with 15 bases between. Looked up from germline, CDR1 is DFQATT and CDR2 is SNEGSKA (reference sequence). CDR3 region: CSASGVALYEQYF. The CDR3 DNA reads as TGCAGTGCCTCAGGCGTCGCCCTCTACGAGCAGTACTTC.

The V and J genes are TRBV7-9 and TRBJ2-5, with D possibly called TRBD1 or TRBD2 (6 bases each). V was pared by 5 bases and J by 4 bases, with 17 bases between. Germline V CDR1 and CDR2: SEHNR, FQNEAQ (reference sequence). This CDR3 region has 15 residues. The CDR3 protein is CASSPRRGQPETQYF. The DNA for the CDR3 is TGTGCCAGCAGCCCACGGCGGGGACAACCAGAGACCCAGTACTTC.

This clonotype has ten or more counts. The chain has TRBV25-1 and TRBJ2-3, with D possibly matching TRBD1 (6 bases). Germline V gene lookup returns CDR1 MGHDK and CDR2 SYGVNS. Trimming pared 4 bases from V and 3 bases from J, leaving 8 bases between. The CDR3 spans 13 residues. CDR3 amino acids: CASSATGTDTQYF. DNA of the CDR3: TGTGCCAGCAGTGCGACAGGTACAGATACGCAGTATTTT.

This clonotype was detected many times. This sequence joins TRBV28 and TRBJ1-5; no clear D gene. The CDR3 runs to 13 residues. The germline V and J ends were trimmed by 3 bases and 8 bases, with 11 bases remaining between them. In germline, CDR1 is MDHEN, CDR2 SYDVKM. The CDR3 loop reads CASSFLDEKPQHF. The CDR3, as DNA: TGTGCCAGCAGTTTTTTGGATGAAAAGCCCCAGCATTTT.

This sequence joins TRBV20-1 and TRBJ1-5; D is perhaps TRBD1 (5 bases). The ends were cut back, 3 bases at V and 1 base at J, with 7 bases in the middle. The germline V gene has CDR1 DFQATT and CDR2 SNEGSKA (reference sequence). The CDR3 consists of 13 residues. CDR3 residues: CSARRDSNQPQHF. The CDR3 coding sequence is TGCAGTGCTAGGAGGGACAGCAATCAGCCCCAGCATTTT.

This clonotype came up many times. The chain combines TRBV6-1 with TRBJ2-3, with D possibly matching TRBD2 (6 bases). The V gene's germline CDR1 is MNHNS and CDR2 SASEGT. This CDR3 comprises 13 residues. Between the trimmed V and J ends, which lost 7 bases and 7 bases, there was a span of 15 bases. The CDR3, as DNA: TGTGCCAGCACGGAGGGCAACAGCTATACGCAGTATTTT. It codes for CASTEGNSYTQYF.

Of note for this clonotype: At one of its ends the junction is not consistent with the germline gene, which may arise from a read error. The V gene is TRBV7-2, the J gene TRBJ2-7; TRBD1 matches 9 bases. The CDR3 consists of 14 residues. The germline V gene encodes CDR1 SGHTA and CDR2 FQGNSA. Written as DNA, the CDR3 is TGTGCCAGCAGCTTAGCCCTAGGGGACAGGGTGAGATCCTTC. This sequence encodes CASSLALGDRVRSF.

This clonotype was detected only a few times. This rearrangement joins TRBV7-9 to TRBJ2-3; D is undetermined. The germline gives CDR1 SEHNR, CDR2 FQNEAQ (reference sequence). V was trimmed by 5 bases and J by 1 base, leaving 10 bases between them. This CDR3 has 14 amino acids. The CDR3 DNA sequence: TGTGCCAGCAGCCCAGTCCTAGGCACAGATACGCAGTATTTT. It translates to CASSPVLGTDTQYF.

Ten or more counts support this clonotype. The V call is TRBV29-1, the J call TRBJ2-7, with D perhaps matching TRBD1 (5 bases). V was shortened by 8 bases and J by 2 bases, with 16 bases between the two germline ends. Germline lookup yields CDR1 SQVTM and CDR2 ANQGSEA. The CDR3 sequence is 13 residues long. As DNA, the CDR3 is TGCAGCACTGACCGACAGCGAACCTACGAGCAGTACTTC. Residues: CSTDRQRTYEQYF.

This chain joins TRBV6-1 and TRBJ1-1, with 7 bases that match TRBD1. The V gene end was trimmed by 0 bases and the J gene end by 3 bases; junction bases not matched to a gene: 13. CDR1 MNHNS and CDR2 SASEGT come from the germline V gene. The CDR3 runs 18 residues. The CDR3 DNA reads as TGTGCCAGCAGTGAAGCTATCACAGGGGAGGGATTGTACACTGAAGCTTTCTTT. This sequence encodes CASSEAITGEGLYTEAFF.

This clonotype was counted at least ten times. This chain uses TRBV5-1 with TRBJ2-7; 10 bases line up with TRBD1. The germline V gene has CDR1 SGHRS and CDR2 YFSETQ. V was clipped by 3 bases and J by 6 bases; unmatched bases: 9. The CDR3 has 15 amino acids. The CDR3 coding sequence is TGCGCCAGCAGCTCGCCCGGGACAGGGGTTGGCGAGCAGTACTTC. Translating it yields CASSSPGTGVGEQYF.

This clonotype occurred a few times. The rearrangement joins TRBV28 to TRBJ1-2; 10 bases are a match to TRBD1. J gave up 7 bases and V 6 bases, and 14 bases lay outside the gene matches. Germline assignment: CDR1 MDHEN and CDR2 SYDVKM. The CDR3 has 16 residues. CDR3 sequence: CASSSGTGVYSGGYTF. The CDR3, as DNA: TGTGCCAGCAGCTCCGGGACAGGGGTTTATTCGGGTGGCTACACCTTC.

This clonotype was recorded many times. The CDR3 sequence: CASAVEDAKNIQYF. DNA of the CDR3: TGTGCCAGCGCAGTAGAGGATGCCAAAAACATTCAGTACTTC. The genes are TRBV2 and TRBJ2-4, with D uncertain. This CDR3 contains 14 residues. V was pared by 8 bases and J by 1 base, with 12 bases between. The germline CDR1 and CDR2 sequences are SNHLY and FYNNEI.